This T cell receptor (beta chain) was sequenced for a study of blood T cell repertoires in COVID-19. In the study overall: The cDNA or gDNA used as material had been derived from T cells, B-cell-depleted T cells, or PBMCs.

There are a few counts of this clone. The CDR3 length is 12 residues. Germline CDR1 reads SGDLS; CDR2 reads YYNGEE. V dropped 3 bases and J dropped 8 bases, with 11 bases sitting between them. Original methodology: Scientists estimated how many nucleated cells there were by amplifying reference gene primers. Repertoires were generated with immunoSEQ multiplex PCR, while TCRdb's copy carries only in-frame clones and drops some. D and trimming were read from the DNA, whereas the V and J calls and clone size are those reported in that table. The table shows approximately 60,000 clones, with approximately 80% occurring only once.

Sequenced: peripheral blood. The J gene is TRBJ1-2, the V gene TRBV9; D gene unclear. This TCR was sampled from an elderly woman with acute or convalescent COVID-19. DNA of the CDR3: TGTGCCAGCAGCGCGAGGGAGGGCGGCTACACCTTC. Its protein is CASSAREGGYTF.